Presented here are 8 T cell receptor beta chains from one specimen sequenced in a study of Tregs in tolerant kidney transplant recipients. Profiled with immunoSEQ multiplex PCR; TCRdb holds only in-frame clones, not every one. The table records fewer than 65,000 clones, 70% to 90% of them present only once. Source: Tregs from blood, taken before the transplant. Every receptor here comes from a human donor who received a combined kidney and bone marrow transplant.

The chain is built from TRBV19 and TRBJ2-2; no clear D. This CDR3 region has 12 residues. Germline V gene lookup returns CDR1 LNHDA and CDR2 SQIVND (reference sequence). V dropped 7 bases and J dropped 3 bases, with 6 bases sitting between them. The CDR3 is CASIRHTGELFF. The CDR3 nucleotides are TGTGCCAGTATCCGACACACCGGGGAGCTGTTTTTT. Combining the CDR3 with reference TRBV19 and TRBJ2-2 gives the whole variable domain DGGITQSPKYLFRKEGQNVTLSCEQNLNHDAMYWYRQDPGQGLRLIYYSQIVNDFQKGDIAEGYSVSREKKESFPLTVTSAQKNPTAFYLCASIRHTGELFFGEGSRLTVL.

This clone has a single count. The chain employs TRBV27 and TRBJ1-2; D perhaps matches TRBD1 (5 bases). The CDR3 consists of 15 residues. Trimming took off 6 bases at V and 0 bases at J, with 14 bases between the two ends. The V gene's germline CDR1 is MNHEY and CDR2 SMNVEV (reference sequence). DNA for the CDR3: TGTGCCAGCAGGATTGACAGAACAGCTAACTATGGCTACACCTTC. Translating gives CASRIDRTANYGYTF.

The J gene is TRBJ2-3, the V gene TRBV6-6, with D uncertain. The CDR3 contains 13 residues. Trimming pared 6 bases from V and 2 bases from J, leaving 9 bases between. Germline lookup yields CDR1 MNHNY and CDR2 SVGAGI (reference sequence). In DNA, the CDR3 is TGTGCCAGCAGCCCCTCATTCACAGATACGCAGTATTTT. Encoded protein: CASSPSFTDTQYF.

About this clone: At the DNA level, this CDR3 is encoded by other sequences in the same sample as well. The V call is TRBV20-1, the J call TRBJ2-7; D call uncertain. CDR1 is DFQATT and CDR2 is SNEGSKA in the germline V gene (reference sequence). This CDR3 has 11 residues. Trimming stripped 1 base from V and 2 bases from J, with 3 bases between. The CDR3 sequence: CSARATYEQYF. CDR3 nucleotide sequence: TGCAGTGCTAGAGCTACCTACGAGCAGTACTTC.

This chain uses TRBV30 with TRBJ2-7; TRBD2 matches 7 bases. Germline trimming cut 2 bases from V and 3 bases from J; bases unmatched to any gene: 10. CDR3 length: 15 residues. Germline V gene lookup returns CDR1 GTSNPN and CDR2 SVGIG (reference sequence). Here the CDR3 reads CAWSRWTRGVYEQYF. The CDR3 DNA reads TGTGCCTGGAGTAGGTGGACTAGGGGCGTCTACGAGCAGTACTTC.

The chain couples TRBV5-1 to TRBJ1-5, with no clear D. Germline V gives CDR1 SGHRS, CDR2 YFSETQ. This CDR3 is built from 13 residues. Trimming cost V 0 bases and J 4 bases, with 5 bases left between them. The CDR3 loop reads CASSLAPNQPQHF. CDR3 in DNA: TGCGCCAGCAGCTTGGCCCCTAATCAGCCCCAGCATTTT.

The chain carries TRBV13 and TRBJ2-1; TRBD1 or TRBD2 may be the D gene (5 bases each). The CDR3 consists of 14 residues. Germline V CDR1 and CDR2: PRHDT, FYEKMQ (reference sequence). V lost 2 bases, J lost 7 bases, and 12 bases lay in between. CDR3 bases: TGTGCCAGCAGCTTAAGGGGATGGGGGAATGAGCAGTTCTTC. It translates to CASSLRGWGNEQFF.

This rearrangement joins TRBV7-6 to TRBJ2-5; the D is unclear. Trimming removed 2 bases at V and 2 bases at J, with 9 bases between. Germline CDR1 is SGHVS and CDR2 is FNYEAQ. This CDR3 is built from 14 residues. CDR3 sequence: CASSLWQRQETQYF. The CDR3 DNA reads TGTGCCAGCAGCTTATGGCAGAGGCAAGAGACCCAGTACTTC.